These 16 T cell receptor beta chains were sequenced from one sample in a study of T cell responses to AZD1222 COVID-19 vaccine. The table came from immunoSEQ multiplex PCR; TCRdb's copy has only in-frame clones and leaves some out. This sample has some 160,000 clones, with 90% to 95% found just once. The material was peripheral blood, obtained on day 0 of AZD1222 vaccination. The receptors derive from an adult in good health.

The chain carries TRBV19 and TRBJ2-1, with D possibly TRBD1 on 6 matching bases. The CDR3 extends over 14 amino acids. The ends were cut back, 4 bases at V and 9 bases at J, with 16 bases in the middle. Looked up from germline, CDR1 is LNHDA and CDR2 is SQIVND (reference sequence). The CDR3 sequence is CASSTSGADGEQFF. The CDR3 DNA reads TGTGCCAGTAGTACATCAGGGGCTGATGGTGAGCAGTTCTTC.

The chain links TRBV10-1 to TRBJ1-3; no definite D call. CDR1 is WNHNN and CDR2 is SYGVQD in the germline V gene (reference sequence). With 3 bases removed from V and 0 bases from J, the gap between germline ends came to 3 bases. CDR3 size: 13 residues. In DNA, the CDR3 is TGCGCCAGCAGTGAAGACTCTGGAAACACCATATATTTT. Translating it yields CASSEDSGNTIYF.

The chain links TRBV5-1 to TRBJ1-2, with D possibly being TRBD1 (6 bases). The CDR3 covers 14 residues. The germline CDR1 and CDR2 sequences are SGHRS and YFSETQ. V was trimmed by 2 bases and J by 1 base, leaving 9 bases between them. DNA for the CDR3: TGCGCCAGCAGCTTCGGACAGAGTAACTATGGCTACACCTTC. This sequence encodes CASSFGQSNYGYTF.

In its sample, this clone was seen once. This chain links TRBV29-1 with TRBJ1-1, with D hard to call. V shed 8 bases and J shed 1 base, with 14 bases lying between them. This CDR3 spans 13 amino acids. Germline loops: CDR1 SQVTM, CDR2 ANQGSEA. The CDR3 DNA sequence: TGCAGCTTCAGTCGGATCCCGAACACTGAAGCTTTCTTT. The encoded protein is CSFSRIPNTEAFF.

The chain uses TRBV29-1 and TRBJ1-2, with D possibly being TRBD1 (5 bases). Germline CDR1 and CDR2: SQVTM and ANQGSEA. V lost 7 bases and J 4 bases, leaving 10 bases between the germline ends. The CDR3 runs 11 residues. CDR3 in amino acids: CSAGDRYGYTF. The CDR3, as DNA: TGCAGCGCTGGGGACCGCTATGGCTACACCTTC.

This chain uses TRBV19 with TRBJ2-7; 11 bases map to TRBD1. After removal of 5 bases from V and 8 bases from J, the junction contained 8 bases not matched to a gene. Per the germline V gene, CDR1 is LNHDA and CDR2 is SQIVND (reference sequence). There are 14 residues in the CDR3. Here the CDR3 DNA reads TGTGCCAGTAGTTCCGGACAGGGGGCGCGAAAGCAGTACTTC. As protein: CASSSGQGARKQYF.

J is TRBJ1-2 and V is TRBV9, with 7 bases lining up with TRBD1. CDR3 size: 15 residues. The V segment lost 3 bases and the J segment 2 bases; nucleotides outside the gene matches: 7. From germline, CDR1 is SGDLS and CDR2 YYNGEE. The DNA for the CDR3 is TGTGCCAGCAGCGAGAGGGACAGCCCAAACTATGGCTACACCTTC. It encodes CASSERDSPNYGYTF. The complete variable domain, with remaining parts taken from reference TRBV9 and TRBJ1-2, reads DSGVTQTPKHLITATGQRVTLRCSPRSGDLSVYWYQQSLDQGLQFLIQYYNGEERAKGNILERFSAQQFPDLHSELNLSSLELGDSALYFCASSERDSPNYGYTFGSGTRLTVV.

The V and J genes are TRBV28 and TRBJ2-1; D tentatively fits TRBD1 or TRBD2 (5 bases each). With 2 bases removed from V and 14 bases from J, the gap between germline ends came to 10 bases. Germline lookup yields CDR1 MDHEN and CDR2 SYDVKM. The CDR3 totals 11 residues. The CDR3 DNA sequence: TGTGCCAGCAGTTTAGAGGGGTTGGAGTTCTTC. Amino acid sequence: CASSLEGLEFF.

The V gene is TRBV15, the J gene TRBJ2-3; D is perhaps TRBD1 or TRBD2 (5 bases each). This CDR3 is 14 amino acids long. CDR1 and CDR2 (germline): LNHNV, YYDKDF (reference sequence). V was clipped by 1 base and J by 4 bases, with 9 bases between them. Written as DNA, the CDR3 is TGTGCCACCAGCAGAGGAGGGGATTCAGATACGCAGTATTTT. Its protein product is CATSRGGDSDTQYF.

V gene TRBV19 combines with J gene TRBJ1-6; D might be TRBD1 (5 bases). Germline CDR1 LNHDA, CDR2 SQIVND (reference sequence). CDR3 size: 15 residues. V was shortened by 7 bases and J by 7 bases, with 17 bases between the two germline ends. CDR3 nucleotides: TGTGCCAGTACCCCCCGCGGACAAGGAAATTCACCCCTCCACTTT. Its translation is CASTPRGQGNSPLHF.

The chain uses TRBV6-5 and TRBJ1-5, with no clear D. Germline V gene lookup returns CDR1 MNHEY and CDR2 SVGAGI. V lost 4 bases and J lost 4, with 11 bases in between. This CDR3 contains 14 residues. CDR3 DNA: TGTGCCAGCAGTTGGTCAGTTACAAATCAGCCCCAGCATTTT. Amino acid sequence: CASSWSVTNQPQHF.

The V gene is TRBV7-9, the J gene TRBJ2-2; tentative D call: TRBD1 (5 bases). V dropped 4 bases and J dropped 4 bases, with 13 bases sitting between them. This CDR3 contains 15 residues. CDR1 is SEHNR and CDR2 is FQNEAQ in the germline V gene (reference sequence). The CDR3 bases are TGTGCCAGCAGCTCAAGATTGACAGTCACCGGGGAGCTGTTTTTT. It is translated as CASSSRLTVTGELFF.

The chain carries TRBV5-4 and TRBJ1-2; no firm D call. The CDR3 covers 17 residues. Germline CDR1 is SGHNT and CDR2 is YYREEE (reference sequence). Trimming took 2 bases from V and 7 from J, leaving 24 bases between them. This CDR3 reads CASSFPVGIGQVGGYTF. The CDR3 DNA follows: TGTGCCAGCAGCTTTCCCGTCGGCATAGGGCAAGTAGGTGGCTACACCTTC.

The CDR3 is CASSLNINPQYGYTF. The CDR3 DNA sequence: TGTGCCAGCAGTTTAAATATCAACCCACAATATGGCTACACCTTC. The gene calls are TRBV27 and TRBJ1-2; no clear D. CDR3 length equals 15 residues. V lost 2 bases, J lost 5 bases, and 15 bases lay in between. CDR1 MNHEY and CDR2 SMNVEV come from the germline V gene (reference sequence).

The chain recombines TRBV19 with TRBJ1-1; 7 nucleotides align to TRBD1. The length of the CDR3 is 16 residues. Germline-derived CDR1 and CDR2 are LNHDA and SQIVND (reference sequence). V dropped 4 bases and J dropped 5; count of bases not matched to a gene: 13. This chain's CDR3 is CASSTYRQGGKTEAFF. The CDR3 DNA reads as TGTGCCAGTAGTACATACCGACAGGGAGGTAAGACTGAAGCTTTCTTT.

The chain uses TRBV11-2 and TRBJ1-3; no clear D gene. Trimming stripped 5 bases from V and 0 bases from J, with 11 bases between. This CDR3 contains 15 residues. Germline CDR1 reads SGHAT; CDR2 reads FQNNGV. In nucleotides, the CDR3 is TGTGCCAGCAGCCATACAGAGTACTCTGGAAACACCATATATTTT. Its translation is CASSHTEYSGNTIYF.